Below, 24 T cell receptor beta chains from the same sample are listed, as sequenced in a study of OX40 agonist ivuxolimab in advanced cancers. TCRdb's table, derived via immunoSEQ multiplex PCR, lists solely in-frame clones and lacks some. This table holds about 83,000 clones, about 90% found once. Sequenced here: CD4+ or CD8+ T cells sorted from blood, sampled in a trial of the OX40 agonist ivuxolimab. These receptors were taken from an adult with an advanced solid tumor such as melanoma, head and neck, liver or kidney cancer.

The chain couples TRBV6-6 to TRBJ1-1; the D is unclear. Trimming took off 2 bases at V and 0 bases at J, with 4 bases between the two ends. The germline CDR1 and CDR2 sequences are MNHNY and SVGAGI (reference sequence). The CDR3 contains 13 residues. This chain's CDR3 is CASSYIMNTEAFF. DNA for the CDR3: TGTGCCAGCAGTTACATCATGAACACTGAAGCTTTCTTT.

This rearrangement joins TRBV27 to TRBJ1-4; no firm D call. This CDR3 has 13 residues. The V end was cut by 3 bases, the J end by 8 bases, with 10 bases between. Germline V gene sequence: CDR1 MNHEY, CDR2 SMNVEV (reference sequence). The CDR3 here is CASSLVLEEKLFF. DNA of the CDR3: TGTGCCAGCAGTTTGGTACTCGAGGAAAAACTGTTTTTT.

This chain links TRBV5-1 with TRBJ1-1; D is unclear. Per the germline V gene, CDR1 is SGHRS and CDR2 is YFSETQ. V was cut by 4 bases and J by 1 base, with 11 bases left in between. This CDR3 region has 14 residues. CDR3 sequence (DNA): TGCGCCAGCAGCCCCGGACGGACGAACACTGAAGCTTTCTTT. Translation: CASSPGRTNTEAFF. Full variable domain (missing parts from reference TRBV5-1 and TRBJ1-1): KAGVTQTPRYLIKTRGQQVTLSCSPISGHRSVSWYQQTPGQGLQFLFEYFSETQRNKGNFPGRFSGRQFSNSRSEMNVSTLELGDSALYLCASSPGRTNTEAFFGQGTRLTVV.

This chain connects TRBV27 to TRBJ1-5, with TRBD1 matching 9 bases. Germline CDR1 reads MNHEY; CDR2 reads SMNVEV (reference sequence). The V gene end was trimmed by 3 bases and the J gene end by 6 bases; junction bases not matched to a gene: 12. The CDR3 length is 17 residues. The CDR3 region is CASSFETGGCDSQPQHF. DNA for the CDR3: TGTGCCAGCAGTTTTGAGACAGGGGGATGTGATAGTCAGCCCCAGCATTTT.

With respect to this clone: The sample has other DNA sequences that encode this CDR3 too. The genes are TRBV19 and TRBJ2-1; the match to TRBD2 covers 9 bases. In germline, CDR1 is LNHDA, CDR2 SQIVND (reference sequence). CDR3 length equals 15 residues. V was clipped by 4 bases and J by 4 bases; unmatched bases: 5. CDR3: CASSRLAGTYNEQFF. CDR3 in DNA: TGTGCCAGTAGTAGGCTAGCGGGAACATACAATGAGCAGTTCTTC.

V usage is TRBV7-9 and J usage is TRBJ1-2; D unclear. CDR3 length: 13 residues. V lost 7 bases and J lost 2, with 11 bases in between. Germline CDR1 and CDR2: SEHNR and FQNEAQ (reference sequence). This CDR3 reads CASTLGINYGYTF. The CDR3, as DNA: TGTGCCAGCACCCTGGGGATAAACTATGGCTACACCTTC.

This clone has only one observation. The V call is TRBV29-1, the J call TRBJ2-3; the D is unclear. In germline, CDR1 is SQVTM, CDR2 ANQGSEA. V lost 0 bases, J lost 2 bases, and 12 bases lay in between. CDR3 length equals 15 residues. The CDR3 spells CSVEDILSITDTQYF. CDR3 in DNA: TGCAGCGTTGAAGATATACTCTCGATCACAGATACGCAGTATTTT.

J is TRBJ2-7 and V is TRBV5-8; TRBD1 aligns across 9 bases. The junction had 11 bases not matched to a gene; V was cut back by 4 bases and J by 3 bases. There are 16 residues in the CDR3. The germline V gene has CDR1 SGHTS and CDR2 YDEGEE. CDR3 bases: TGTGCCAGCAGCCAATTGGACAGGGGCTTGTTCTACGAGCAGTACTTC. The encoded protein is CASSQLDRGLFYEQYF.

With regard to this clone: The same CDR3 is also encoded by other DNA sequences in this sample. The chain carries TRBV5-1 and TRBJ1-1; unclear D gene. The CDR3 sequence is 14 residues long. V lost 0 bases to trimming and J lost 1 base, with 7 bases between them. Germline V gene lookup returns CDR1 SGHRS and CDR2 YFSETQ. CDR3 DNA sequence: TGCGCCAGCAGCTTGGCCTCGGGGAACACTGAAGCTTTCTTT. This encodes CASSLASGNTEAFF.

The chain is built from TRBV10-3 and TRBJ1-2; possibly TRBD1 for D (5 bases). The CDR3 has 13 amino acids. Germline CDR1 reads ENHRY; CDR2 reads SYGVKD. Trimming stripped 4 bases from V and 8 bases from J, with 14 bases between. CDR3 bases: TGTGCCATCAGTGCTGGGCCGGGGACCGGCTACACCTTC. Translated, it gives CAISAGPGTGYTF.

The V and J genes are TRBV4-1 and TRBJ1-5; D remains ambiguous. The CDR3 has 15 residues. Germline V CDR1 and CDR2: MGHRA, YSYEKL. The ends were cut back, 1 base at V and 0 bases at J, with 7 bases in the middle. CDR3 nucleotide sequence: TGCGCCAGCAGCCAAGCGATTTCTAGCAATCAGCCCCAGCATTTT. The encoded protein is CASSQAISSNQPQHF.

This clone appeared a single time. The rearrangement joins TRBV7-9 to TRBJ2-3; D call uncertain. CDR1 and CDR2 from the germline V gene are SEHNR and FQNEAQ (reference sequence). V was trimmed by 5 bases and J by 4 bases, leaving 7 bases between them. The CDR3 totals 12 residues. CDR3 region: CASSLPADTQYF. CDR3 in DNA: TGTGCCAGCAGCCTACCGGCAGATACGCAGTATTTT.

The chain uses TRBV4-3 and TRBJ1-1; D is unresolved. Trimming took off 3 bases at V and 7 bases at J, with 12 bases between the two ends. The CDR3 contains 13 residues. Per the germline V gene, CDR1 is LGHNA and CDR2 is YSLEER. The CDR3 bases are TGCGCCAGCAGCCAGAGTCTGCACAGTGAAGCTTTCTTT. It yields the protein CASSQSLHSEAFF.

The rearrangement uses TRBV7-9 and TRBJ2-7, with D perhaps being TRBD1 or TRBD2 (5 bases each). The CDR3 is 16 residues long. The V end lost 3 bases, the J end lost 0 bases, and 15 bases lay between the germline ends. Per germline, CDR1 SEHNR and CDR2 FQNEAQ (reference sequence). The CDR3 region has the DNA TGTGCCAGCAGCTTGGGGGAACAGATCACCTCCTACGAGCAGTACTTC. Protein: CASSLGEQITSYEQYF. Drawing the rest from reference TRBV7-9 and TRBJ2-7, the complete variable domain is DTGVSQNPRHKITKRGQNVTFRCDPISEHNRLYWYRQTLGQGPEFLTYFQNEAQLEKSRLLSDRFSAERPKGSFSTLEIQRTEQGDSAMYLCASSLGEQITSYEQYFGPGTRLTVT.

The chain carries TRBV27 and TRBJ2-7; TRBD2 matches at 9 bases. Per germline, CDR1 MNHEY and CDR2 SMNVEV (reference sequence). The V segment lost 5 bases and the J segment 0 bases; nucleotides outside the gene matches: 5. CDR3 size: 15 residues. The CDR3 coding sequence is TGTGCCAGCAGTCCCCTAGCGGGGAGCTCCTACGAGCAGTACTTC. It specifies CASSPLAGSSYEQYF.

The chain combines TRBV5-1 with TRBJ1-2; no reliable D call. The germline CDR1 and CDR2 sequences are SGHRS and YFSETQ. The V and J ends lost 2 bases and 3 bases respectively, with 8 bases between them. This CDR3 is built from 13 residues. The CDR3 region is CASSFVTDYGYTF. Here the CDR3 DNA reads TGCGCCAGCAGCTTCGTTACAGACTATGGCTACACCTTC.

V gene TRBV5-1 combines with J gene TRBJ2-2; D is possibly TRBD2 (6 bases). Per germline, CDR1 SGHRS and CDR2 YFSETQ. V shed 8 bases and J shed 1 base, with 15 bases lying between them. The length of the CDR3 is 15 residues. CDR3 loop: CASLPGLGNTGELFF. In DNA form, the CDR3 reads TGCGCCAGTCTACCGGGACTGGGGAACACCGGGGAGCTGTTTTTT.

CDR3 sequence: CASRWAGMSSDYGYTF. The CDR3 DNA reads TGTGCCAGTAGATGGGCAGGGATGTCAAGCGACTATGGCTACACCTTC. The J gene is TRBJ1-2, the V gene TRBV19; D is possibly TRBD1 (5 bases). The CDR3 covers 16 residues. V lost 6 bases and J lost 3, with 20 bases in between. In germline, CDR1 is LNHDA, CDR2 SQIVND (reference sequence).

The rearrangement joins TRBV7-9 to TRBJ1-1; possibly TRBD1 for D (6 bases). This CDR3 contains 10 residues. In germline, CDR1 is SEHNR, CDR2 FQNEAQ (reference sequence). Trimming cost V 5 bases and J 10 bases, with 8 bases left between them. The CDR3 protein is CASSQGGAFF. As DNA, the CDR3 is TGTGCCAGCAGCCAAGGGGGAGCTTTCTTT.

V usage is TRBV7-9 and J usage is TRBJ1-1; weak D call: TRBD1 (6 bases). CDR1 is SEHNR, CDR2 FQNEAQ, per germline (reference sequence). Trimming cost V 3 bases and J 10 bases, with 21 bases left between them. This CDR3 comprises 15 residues. In DNA, the CDR3 is TGTGCCAGCAGCTTTTCGGACTCAGGGGCCCTGGGAGCTTTCTTT. Translated: CASSFSDSGALGAFF.

The rearrangement uses TRBV13 and TRBJ2-7; D might be TRBD1 (5 bases). This CDR3 region has 14 residues. Per the germline V gene, CDR1 is PRHDT and CDR2 is FYEKMQ (reference sequence). The V gene lost 1 base and the J gene lost 5 bases, with 12 bases spanning the gap. The CDR3 sequence: CASSLVVRVDEQYF. CDR3 sequence (DNA): TGTGCCAGCAGCTTAGTTGTCAGGGTAGACGAGCAGTACTTC.

The CDR3 sequence: CASSLTGDNEQFF. The CDR3 bases are TGTGCCAGTAGTTTGACAGGGGATAATGAGCAGTTCTTC. The gene calls are TRBV19 and TRBJ2-1; 8 bases match TRBD1. The CDR3 has 13 residues. Germline values: CDR1 LNHDA, CDR2 SQIVND (reference sequence). V gave up 5 bases and J gave up 7 bases; unmatched junction bases: 4.

As for this clone: Other DNA variants within this sample encode the same CDR3. The CDR3: CASSLGTEAFF. CDR3 coding DNA: TGTGCCAGCTCGTTGGGGACTGAAGCTTTCTTT. The genes are TRBV27 and TRBJ1-1; no definite D call. From germline, CDR1 is MNHEY and CDR2 SMNVEV (reference sequence). The CDR3 is 11 amino acids. Trimming removed 8 bases at V and 5 bases at J, with 9 bases between.

The chain recombines TRBV27 with TRBJ2-1; either TRBD1 or TRBD2 may fit D (6 bases each). V lost 1 base and J 7 bases, leaving 14 bases between the germline ends. The CDR3 loop spans 15 amino acids. In germline, CDR1 is MNHEY, CDR2 SMNVEV (reference sequence). The CDR3 protein is CASSLWGDNANEQFF. The CDR3 coding sequence is TGTGCCAGCAGTTTATGGGGGGACAACGCGAATGAGCAGTTCTTC.